This is a list of T cell receptor beta chains from one sample in a study of shared clonotypes between healthy human individuals. Measured with immunoSEQ multiplex PCR; TCRdb has only the in-frame clones, and not every one. The table lists 1.5 million to 2.5 million clones, around 96% of them singletons. What was sequenced was naive CD8+ T cells sorted from blood. These receptors all stem from a man aged 18 to 35 in good health. Each CDR3 is given with its conserved first and last residue. The D gene is left open where the match is weak. The size field is filled for only some rows; it gives once, few, many or a size class.

v_call: TRBV7-9
clone_size: few
d_call: TRBD1
j_call: TRBJ1-6
cdr3_nt: TGTGCCAGCGCCCTGGGACAGGGGAATTCACCCCTCCACTTT
cdr3_aa: CASALGQGNSPLHF

v_call: TRBV27
clone_size: .
d_call: .
j_call: TRBJ2-1
cdr3_nt: TGTGCCAGCAGTTTAGCGGAGACCGCGGATGAGCAGTTCTTC
cdr3_aa: CASSLAETADEQFF

v_call: TRBV5-1
clone_size: .
d_call: .
j_call: TRBJ1-1
cdr3_nt: TGCGCCAGCAGCTTGGGGGCAGGGCAGAACACTGAAGCTTTCTTT
cdr3_aa: CASSLGAGQNTEAFF

v_call: TRBV10-3
clone_size: .
d_call: .
j_call: TRBJ2-2
cdr3_nt: TGTGCCATCAGCGGGGATTGGGGCACCGGGGAGCTGTTTTTT
cdr3_aa: CAISGDWGTGELFF

v_call: TRBV6-5
clone_size: .
d_call: .
j_call: TRBJ2-2
cdr3_nt: TGTGCCAGCAGTTACTCGGGGGGCTTAACCGGGGAGCTGTTTTTT
cdr3_aa: CASSYSGGLTGELFF

v_call: TRBV5-4
clone_size: .
d_call: .
j_call: TRBJ2-2
cdr3_nt: TGTGCCAGCAGTTTGCACGGGGCGAACACCGGGGAGCTGTTTTTT
cdr3_aa: CASSLHGANTGELFF

v_call: TRBV9
clone_size: .
d_call: TRBD2
j_call: TRBJ2-3
cdr3_nt: TGTGCCAGCAGCGTAGCGACTAGCGGGGGGGCCGAGGGTAGCACAGATACGCAGTATTTT
cdr3_aa: CASSVATSGGAEGSTDTQYF

v_call: TRBV13
clone_size: .
d_call: TRBD1
j_call: TRBJ2-7
cdr3_nt: TGTGCCAGCAGCTCCACGCGGGACAGGGGCTCCTACGAGCAGTACTTC
cdr3_aa: CASSSTRDRGSYEQYF

v_call: TRBV5-1
clone_size: .
d_call: .
j_call: TRBJ2-7
cdr3_nt: TGCGCCAGCAGCTTGGATTTGCTGTACGAGCAGTACTTC
cdr3_aa: CASSLDLLYEQYF

v_call: TRBV27
clone_size: .
d_call: TRBD2
j_call: TRBJ2-7
cdr3_nt: TGTGCCAGCAGGTTAGCGGGAGAGTCCTACGAGCAGTACTTC
cdr3_aa: CASRLAGESYEQYF

v_call: TRBV7-9
clone_size: .
d_call: .
j_call: TRBJ2-3
cdr3_nt: TGTGCCAGCAGCTTAGCGATCGGGGGCCAGACAGATACGCAGTATTTT
cdr3_aa: CASSLAIGGQTDTQYF

v_call: TRBV11-2
clone_size: .
d_call: .
j_call: TRBJ2-7
cdr3_nt: TGTGCCAGCAGCTTAGTCTCGACCAGTGCTCGGGAGCAGTACTTC
cdr3_aa: CASSLVSTSAREQYF

v_call: TRBV6-6
clone_size: .
d_call: .
j_call: TRBJ1-6
cdr3_nt: TGTGCCAGCAGTTACTCGGATTGGGACCAGAATTCACCCCTCCACTTT
cdr3_aa: CASSYSDWDQNSPLHF

v_call: TRBV7-5
clone_size: .
d_call: .
j_call: TRBJ1-6
cdr3_nt: TGTGCCAGAAGCGAAAAAGGGTCGTCAAAAGGAGGTAATTCACCCCTCCACTTT
cdr3_aa: CARSEKGSSKGGNSPLHF

v_call: TRBV7-9
clone_size: .
d_call: .
j_call: TRBJ2-1
cdr3_nt: TGTGCCAGCAGCTTAGACGGGAGCGTATACAATGAGCAGTTCTTC
cdr3_aa: CASSLDGSVYNEQFF

v_call: TRBV2
clone_size: once
d_call: TRBD1
j_call: TRBJ1-6
cdr3_nt: TGTGCCAGCAGGGGGACGTGGCGCCAGGGGGCCTTCTCCTATAATTCACCCCTCCACTTT
cdr3_aa: CASRGTWRQGAFSYNSPLHF

v_call: TRBV6-5
clone_size: .
d_call: .
j_call: TRBJ2-1
cdr3_nt: TGTGCCACTTCTTCAGTGGATAACTACAATGAGCAGTTCTTC
cdr3_aa: CATSSVDNYNEQFF

v_call: TRBV13
clone_size: .
d_call: TRBD2
j_call: TRBJ2-7
cdr3_nt: TGTGCCAGCAGCCCCGGACTAGGGGTTTACGAGCAGTACTTC
cdr3_aa: CASSPGLGVYEQYF

v_call: TRBV5-6
clone_size: once
d_call: .
j_call: TRBJ2-2
cdr3_nt: TGTGCCAGCAGCTCCGAGGGGCAATTGAACACCGGGGAGCTGTTTTTT
cdr3_aa: CASSSEGQLNTGELFF

v_call: TRBV7-8
clone_size: .
d_call: TRBD1
j_call: TRBJ1-2
cdr3_nt: TGTGCCAGCAGCTTAGTTGTACAGGGGGCCTTAAACTATGGCTACACCTTC
cdr3_aa: CASSLVVQGALNYGYTF

v_call: TRBV6-6
clone_size: .
d_call: TRBD1
j_call: TRBJ1-1
cdr3_nt: TGTGCCAGCCGACAGGGGGTATGGACTGAAGCTTTCTTT
cdr3_aa: CASRQGVWTEAFF

v_call: TRBV6-5
clone_size: .
d_call: .
j_call: TRBJ2-7
cdr3_nt: TGTGCCAGCAGTCCCCAGGGGCACGAGCAGTACTTC
cdr3_aa: CASSPQGHEQYF

v_call: TRBV28
clone_size: .
d_call: .
j_call: TRBJ1-4
cdr3_nt: TGTGCCAGCAGTCCGGGGTTATCCTTTAGGGAAGAAGAAAAACTGTTTTTT
cdr3_aa: CASSPGLSFREEEKLFF